This TCR beta chain was recorded in a study of control samples from healthy donors and cancer patients. Some clones are missing from TCRdb's copy, which holds only in-frame ones; the method was immunoSEQ multiplex PCR. The data contain around 30,000 clones, approximately 93% of them singletons. Germline values: CDR1 SGHTA, CDR2 FQGNSA. The CDR3 is 14 amino acids. Trimming took off 1 base at V and 5 bases at J, with 11 bases between the two ends. Sequenced sample: PBMCs. This receptor was obtained from a man aged 35-49 years with colorectal cancer. V and J are TRBV7-2 and TRBJ1-2, with a possible D match to TRBD1 (5 bases). The CDR3: CASSLGRDLYGYTF. In DNA form, the CDR3 reads TGTGCCAGCAGCTTAGGACGGGACTTGTATGGCTACACCTTC.